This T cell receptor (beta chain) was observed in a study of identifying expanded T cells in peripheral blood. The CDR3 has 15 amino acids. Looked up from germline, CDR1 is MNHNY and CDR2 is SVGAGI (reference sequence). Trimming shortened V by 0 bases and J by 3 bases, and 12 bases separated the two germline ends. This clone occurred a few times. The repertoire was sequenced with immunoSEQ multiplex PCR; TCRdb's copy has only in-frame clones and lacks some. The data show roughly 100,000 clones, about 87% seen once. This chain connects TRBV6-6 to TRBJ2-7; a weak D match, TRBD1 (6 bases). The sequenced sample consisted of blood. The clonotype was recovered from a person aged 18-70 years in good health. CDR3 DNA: TGTGCCAGCAGTTACTCGGGGCAGGGGATCTACGAGCAGTACTTC. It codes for CASSYSGQGIYEQYF.